Shown below are 11 T cell receptor beta chains from a single sample sequenced in a study of T-cell memory formation after mild COVID-19. TCRdb passed the 5' RACE reads through MiXCR, listing each CDR3 protein once. This sample has roughly 610,000 distinct CDR3 sequences, with 15% to 20% found just once. Specimen: PBMCs or a T cell subset sorted from them (not recorded which). These receptors were taken from an adult woman who had mild COVID-19 (a few samples of this study predate the infection). Cell type and time point are not known.

Regarding this clonotype: A read error is possible here, since a much larger clone lies one base away. The genes are TRBV7-6 and TRBJ2-1, with TRBD2 matching over 14 bases. Germline CDR1 is SGHVS and CDR2 is FNYEAQ. The CDR3 totals 13 residues. The CDR3 coding sequence is TGTGCCAGCAGCACAGGGACTAGCGGGAGTATGTTATTC. Amino acid sequence: CASSTGTSGSMLF. Full variable domain (outside the CDR3, taken from reference TRBV7-6 and TRBJ2-1): GAGVSQSPRYKVTKRGQDVALRCDPISGHVSLYWYRQALGQGPEFLTYFNYEAQQDKSGLPNDRFSAERPEGSISTLTIQRTEQRDSAMYRCASSTGTSGSMLFGPGTRLTVL.

Written as DNA, the CDR3 is TGTGCCAGCAGAGAGGGACATAGCAATCAGCCCCAGCATTTT. Translated, it gives CASREGHSNQPQHF. The rearrangement joins TRBV7-8 to TRBJ1-5; a weak D match, TRBD1 (6 bases). The CDR3 loop spans 14 amino acids. V dropped 6 bases and J dropped 0 bases, with 9 bases sitting between them. Germline values: CDR1 SGHVS, CDR2 FQNEAQ.

This clonotype was recorded a few times. V usage is TRBV29-1 and J usage is TRBJ2-1, with D uncertain. The germline V and J ends were trimmed by 2 bases and 6 bases, with 5 bases remaining between them. This CDR3 is built from 11 residues. From germline, CDR1 is SQVTM and CDR2 ANQGSEA. The CDR3 DNA reads as TGCAGCGTTGAACTCCCCAATGAGCAGTTCTTC. Its protein product is CSVELPNEQFF.

The CDR3 sequence is CASSPGGLELYEQYF. CDR3 bases: TGTGCCAGCAGCCCCGGCGGACTGGAGCTCTACGAGCAGTACTTC. The chain combines TRBV7-9 with TRBJ2-7; TRBD2 might be the D (5 bases). Looked up from germline, CDR1 is SEHNR and CDR2 is FQNEAQ (reference sequence). This CDR3 spans 15 amino acids. Trimming removed 5 bases at V and 3 bases at J, with 17 bases between.

This clonotype was counted only a few times. The chain is built from TRBV2 and TRBJ2-2; D is possibly TRBD2 (6 bases). This CDR3 is built from 17 residues. Trimming left V 0 bases short and J 5 bases short, with 16 bases between. The germline V gene has CDR1 SNHLY and CDR2 FYNNEI. The CDR3 loop is CASSEAASGGRTGELFF. In nucleotides, the CDR3 is TGTGCCAGCAGTGAAGCTGCCTCCGGAGGGCGAACCGGGGAGCTGTTTTTT.

This clonotype was counted at least ten times. The V call is TRBV7-8, the J call TRBJ2-7, with 10 bases identical to TRBD2. The CDR3 runs to 14 residues. CDR1 is SGHVS and CDR2 is FQNEAQ in the germline V gene. After removal of 4 bases from V and 3 bases from J, the junction contained 3 bases not matched to a gene. CDR3 region: CASSSGLAIYEQYF. The CDR3 DNA follows: TGTGCCAGCAGCTCGGGACTAGCGATCTACGAGCAGTACTTC.

This clonotype has a handful of counts. The V gene is TRBV20-1, the J gene TRBJ2-3; a weak D match, TRBD1 (5 bases). CDR1 and CDR2 from the germline V gene are DFQATT and SNEGSKA (reference sequence). This CDR3 is 12 amino acids long. CDR3 sequence reads: CTAQRGTDTQYF. The CDR3 DNA follows: TGCACTGCGCAAAGGGGTACAGATACGCAGTATTTT.

This clonotype appeared a few times. The chain is built from TRBV12-3 or TRBV12-4 and TRBJ2-7; D is tentatively TRBD1 or TRBD2 (6 bases each). CDR3 length: 14 residues. The ends were cut back, 2 bases at V and 8 bases at J, with 16 bases in the middle. Written as DNA, the CDR3 is TGTGCCAGCAGTTTAAGCTTCCAGGGGAGGCAGCAGTACTTC. It yields the protein CASSLSFQGRQQYF.

This sequence joins TRBV7-2 and TRBJ2-1; tentative D call: TRBD1 (5 bases). Trimming stripped 0 bases from V and 0 bases from J, with 15 bases between. From germline, CDR1 is SGHTA and CDR2 FQGNSA. This CDR3 is 18 amino acids long. This CDR3 reads CASSLASWGGGSYNEQFF. The DNA of the CDR3 is TGTGCCAGCAGCTTAGCGTCATGGGGCGGTGGCTCCTACAATGAGCAGTTCTTC.

The J gene is TRBJ2-7, the V gene TRBV7-8; D gene ambiguous. With 4 bases removed from V and 8 bases from J, the gap between germline ends came to 18 bases. The V gene's germline CDR1 is SGHVS and CDR2 FQNEAQ. This CDR3 has 14 amino acids. CDR3 sequence (DNA): TGTGCCAGCAGCTCATCAGGTGGGCCGGTAAAGCAGTACTTC. Translated: CASSSSGGPVKQYF. The variable domain in full, completed from reference TRBV7-8 and TRBJ2-7, reads GAGVSQSPRYKVAKRGQDVALRCDPISGHVSLFWYQQALGQGPEFLTYFQNEAQLDKSGLPSDRFFAERPEGSVSTLKIQRTQQEDSAVYLCASSSSGGPVKQYFGPGTRLTVT.

The chain recombines TRBV6-1 with TRBJ2-2; D assignment may be TRBD1 or TRBD2 (6 bases each). In germline, CDR1 is MNHNS, CDR2 SASEGT. The V end was cut by 0 bases, the J end by 8 bases, with 10 bases between. The length of the CDR3 is 14 residues. DNA for the CDR3: TGTGCCAGCAGTGAAGCAGGGGGGTATGGGGAGCTGTTTTTT. As protein: CASSEAGGYGELFF.